This T cell receptor (beta chain) was profiled in a study of CD4 T cells in relation to SARS-CoV-2 and coronaviruses. The unexposed donors gave CD4+ T cells in about 2010-2018, prior to COVID-19. Isolation of CD4+ T cells took place after about 10 days in culture. As cell numbers allowed, unexposed-donor CD4+ T cells faced SARS-CoV-2 S/N and four cold-coronavirus spikes. On this clone: As yet, its antigen is unknown.

The table came from immunoSEQ multiplex PCR; TCRdb's copy has only in-frame clones and leaves some out. This sample has around 20,000 clones, with roughly four fifths found just once. The V end lost 2 bases, the J end lost 4 bases, and 8 bases lay between the germline ends. The CDR3 has 14 residues. Per the germline V gene, CDR1 is MNHEY and CDR2 is SVGAGI. Sample: CD4+ T cells from PBMCs, cultured in vitro. The sequence came from a human donor in good health. J is TRBJ2-2 and V is TRBV6-5; D is possibly TRBD1 or TRBD2 (5 bases each). CDR3 loop: CASSYQGTTGELFF. The CDR3, as DNA: TGTGCCAGCAGTTACCAAGGGACCACCGGGGAGCTGTTTTTT.